Listed here are 12 T cell receptor beta chains from one sample, sequenced in a study of response to subunit inactivated influenza vaccine. TCRdb independently ran MiXCR on the RT-PCR reads; one entry per CDR3 protein. The sample lists over 400,000 distinct CDR3 sequences; around 13% were seen once. The sample consisted of PBMCs from blood, taken roughly 46 days after vaccination. The receptors originated from a man aged 50-60 years who received an inactivated influenza vaccine.

In this sample, this clonotype turned up many times. This chain links TRBV6-5 with TRBJ2-3; no firm D call. CDR3 length: 14 amino acids. Trimming stripped 0 bases from V and 5 bases from J, with 9 bases between. Germline-derived CDR1 and CDR2 are MNHEY and SVGAGI. CDR3 region: CASSYSRGRDTQYF. In DNA form, the CDR3 reads TGTGCCAGCAGTTACTCTCGCGGTAGAGATACGCAGTATTTT.

This clonotype was observed a handful of times. The chain recombines TRBV27 with TRBJ2-7, with a weak D call TRBD1 (5 bases). Germline CDR1 and CDR2: MNHEY and SMNVEV (reference sequence). Trimming cost V 0 bases and J 3 bases, with 9 bases left between them. CDR3 length: 14 amino acids. CDR3 DNA: TGTGCCAGCAGTTTATCGAGACAGCGCTACGAGCAGTACTTC. It encodes CASSLSRQRYEQYF.

This clonotype has a handful of counts. The V and J genes are TRBV15 and TRBJ1-1; D remains ambiguous. Trimming cost V 1 base and J 1 base, with 4 bases left between them. Germline lookup yields CDR1 LNHNV and CDR2 YYDKDF (reference sequence). The CDR3 runs to 13 residues. In DNA form, the CDR3 reads TGTGCCACCAGCAGAGGAACGAACACTGAAGCTTTCTTT. Its translation is CATSRGTNTEAFF.

This rearrangement joins TRBV7-2 to TRBJ2-7; tentatively, D is TRBD2 (6 bases). Per the germline V gene, CDR1 is SGHTA and CDR2 is FQGNSA. This CDR3 has 16 residues. The germline V and J ends were trimmed by 6 bases and 2 bases, with 20 bases remaining between them. As DNA, the CDR3 is TGTGCCAGCAGGTACCACTGGGCTAGCGAAACCTACGAGCAGTACTTC. This gives the protein CASRYHWASETYEQYF. Full variable domain (remainder filled in from reference TRBV7-2 and TRBJ2-7): GAGVSQSPSNKVTEKGKDVELRCDPISGHTALYWYRQSLGQGLEFLIYFQGNSAPDKSGLPSDRFSAERTGGSVSTLTIQRTQQEDSAVYLCASRYHWASETYEQYFGPGTRLTVT.

This clonotype was counted only a few times. The chain joins TRBV18 to TRBJ2-6, with D unresolved. CDR3 length equals 15 residues. Germline V gene data show CDR1 as KGHSH and CDR2 as LQKENI. V lost 6 bases and J 2 bases, leaving 11 bases between the germline ends. The CDR3 bases are TGTGCCAGCTCCCCGCTCAGCCCTGGGGCCAACGTCCTGACTTTC. Its translation: CASSPLSPGANVLTF. Full variable domain (remainder filled in from reference TRBV18 and TRBJ2-6): NAGVMQNPRHLVRRRGQEARLRCSPMKGHSHVYWYRQLPEEGLKFMVYLQKENIIDESGMPKERFSAEFPKEGPSILRIQQVVRGDSAAYFCASSPLSPGANVLTFGAGSRLTVL.

The chain recombines TRBV6-1 with TRBJ1-2; D is uncertain. Germline lookup yields CDR1 MNHNS and CDR2 SASEGT. The CDR3 runs to 16 residues. V dropped 1 base and J dropped 4 bases, with 16 bases sitting between them. CDR3 region: CASSEVGIRSSYGYTF. The CDR3 bases are TGTGCCAGCAGTGAAGTCGGTATAAGGAGCTCCTATGGCTACACCTTC.

In this sample, this clonotype turned up a few times. V usage is TRBV6-2 or TRBV6-3 and J usage is TRBJ1-1; perhaps TRBD1 as D (6 bases). The CDR3 runs to 15 residues. Trimming removed 5 bases at V and 4 bases at J, with 17 bases between. CDR1 MNHEY and CDR2 SVGEGT come from the germline V gene. The CDR3 sequence is CASSPPWTVGTEAFF. CDR3 sequence (DNA): TGTGCCAGCAGTCCCCCCTGGACAGTGGGCACTGAAGCTTTCTTT.

This clonotype was seen more than once but under ten times. The rearrangement joins TRBV27 to TRBJ1-4; D is perhaps TRBD1 (6 bases). The CDR3 is 12 residues long. V was trimmed by 5 bases and J by 12 bases, leaving 13 bases between them. CDR1 and CDR2 (germline): MNHEY, SMNVEV (reference sequence). The CDR3: CASSENRVELFF. The CDR3 DNA reads as TGTGCCAGCAGTGAGAACAGGGTTGAACTGTTTTTT.

This clonotype was seen a few times. The chain links TRBV11-2 to TRBJ2-5, with TRBD1 matching 7 bases. Trimming cost V 5 bases and J 4 bases; bases outside gene matches: 7. The CDR3 is 14 amino acids. The germline V gene has CDR1 SGHAT and CDR2 FQNNGV. The CDR3 protein is CASSVMTGSETQYF. The CDR3 DNA reads as TGTGCCAGCAGCGTAATGACAGGGTCAGAGACCCAGTACTTC.

This clonotype has more than one count but fewer than ten. The V and J genes are TRBV20-1 and TRBJ1-4, with TRBD1 as a possible D gene (6 bases). Deletions cut 0 bases from V and 11 bases from J, with 19 bases between. Looked up from germline, CDR1 is DFQATT and CDR2 is SNEGSKA (reference sequence). The CDR3 sequence is 15 residues long. CDR3 residues: CSARDSIQGTSKLFF. The CDR3 DNA follows: TGCAGTGCTAGAGATAGTATACAGGGCACCTCCAAACTGTTTTTT.

This clonotype has more than one count but fewer than ten. The chain links TRBV7-9 to TRBJ2-1; 8 nucleotides align to TRBD2. CDR3 size: 16 residues. CDR1 is SEHNR, CDR2 FQNEAQ, per germline (reference sequence). Losses at the gene ends were 5 bases for V and 4 bases for J; bases not matched to a gene: 10. The CDR3 spells CASSPPPKREYNEQFF. In nucleotides, the CDR3 is TGTGCCAGCAGCCCCCCACCCAAGCGGGAGTACAATGAGCAGTTCTTC.

This clonotype was counted between two and nine times. The chain combines TRBV30 with TRBJ1-2; possible D gene TRBD1, 6 bases. This CDR3 has 14 residues. Germline V gene sequence: CDR1 GTSNPN, CDR2 SVGIG (reference sequence). Trimming took 4 bases from V and 4 from J, leaving 16 bases between them. CDR3 DNA: TGTGCCTGGACTCGGGGGGGGCGCGGCTATGGCTACACCTTC. Protein product: CAWTRGGRGYGYTF.